The present entry profiles one TCR beta chain with its context. Trimming took 4 bases from V and 5 from J; bases not matched to a gene: 13. The CDR3 contains 16 residues. Germline assignment: CDR1 SGHNT and CDR2 YYREEE (reference sequence). This specimen belongs to a study of blood T cell repertoires in COVID-19. Background on the study: PBMCs, B-cell-depleted T cells, or T cells were the source of the cDNA or gDNA that made up the material.

The data were produced by immunoSEQ multiplex PCR, yet TCRdb's version contains in-frame clones alone and is incomplete. Here the sample spans 120,000 to 150,000 clones, approximately 88% being singletons. The rearrangement joins TRBV5-4 to TRBJ1-2, with 8 bases identical to TRBD1. This receptor was taken from a woman aged 25 to 39 with acute COVID-19. The specimen was PBMCs or T cells enriched from blood (not recorded which). CDR3 sequence reads: CASSTGQGPGGYGYTF. Here the CDR3 DNA reads TGTGCCAGCAGCACAGGACAGGGTCCAGGGGGATATGGCTACACCTTC.